The T cell receptor beta chain described here comes from a study of naive and memory T cell subsets. Stated treatment: skin biopsy from PPD injection site in Mantoux-positive individual. The library had UMIs added by 3' ligation of an oligonucleotide to TCR cDNA. The SP2 primer and nested alpha and beta constant region primers amplified ligated cDNA in four rounds. TCRdb reanalysed the UMI-ligation and nested PCR reads using MiXCR and keeps one entry per CDR3 protein. Of 20,000 to 25,000 distinct CDR3 sequences detected, roughly 5.5% appear once; the ten largest clones hold 6.2%. This clonotype came up many times. This CDR3 region has 11 residues. V gave up 7 bases and J gave up 3 bases, with 10 bases separating them. Germline V gene data show CDR1 as DFQATT and CDR2 as SNEGSKA (reference sequence).

This clonotype was obtained from an adult in good health. The specimen was skin, collected from a tuberculin skin test site. The chain carries TRBV20-1 and TRBJ2-7; D is possibly TRBD2 (7 bases). CDR3 protein: CSGGGLYEQYF. The DNA for the CDR3 is TGCAGTGGGGGGGGGCTCTACGAGCAGTACTTC.